Reported below is one T cell receptor (beta chain). The antigen remains unidentified. The protocol was immunoSEQ multiplex PCR, while the TCRdb copy is restricted to in-frame clones and leaves out a portion. The sample lists hundreds of thousands of clones, around 92% seen once, with roughly 0.5% in the top ten. The sample comes from a study of T cell responses to AZD1222 COVID-19 vaccine. Study conclusions and caveats: Recipients of AZD1222 seropositive at baseline numbered only five or six.

Germline V gene lookup returns CDR1 SGHAT and CDR2 FQDESV (reference sequence). Deletions cut 2 bases from V and 6 bases from J, with 5 bases between. This CDR3 is 12 amino acids long. The chain employs TRBV11-1 and TRBJ2-1, with D unclear. This TCR was recovered from an adult who received the AZD1222 COVID-19 vaccine. Sample: peripheral blood, taken 28 days after the second AZD1222 dose. The DNA for the CDR3 is TGTGCCAGCAGCTTACTTGGCAATGAGCAGTTCTTC. This sequence encodes CASSLLGNEQFF.